This record concerns one TCR beta chain sequence. Its specificity is unknown. The sample's treatment: oral pan-JAK inhibitor, 5-10 mg twice daily. Sequencing relied on a cDNA template that was reverse transcribed from extracted RNA. The data were produced by immunoSEQ multiplex PCR, yet TCRdb's version contains in-frame clones alone and is incomplete. The table includes some 210,000 clones, more than 60% detected once. This entry belongs to a study of CD8+ T cells in alopecia areata. The overall study: Patients in the treated group were given tofacitinib by mouth, 5 to 10 mg twice a day.

The junction had 8 bases not matched to a gene; V was cut back by 6 bases and J by 7 bases. The CDR3 spans 14 residues. Germline V gene lookup returns CDR1 SGHAT and CDR2 FQDESV (reference sequence). Study-wide results and caveats: Sequencing of scalp samples also captures resident alphabeta T cells of normal skin.

J is TRBJ2-3 and V is TRBV11-1, with 9 bases matching TRBD1. The TCR sequence derives from a human donor with alopecia areata. The starting material was CD4+ T cells sorted from blood, obtained at approximately week 42, from a patient treated with tofacitinib. DNA of the CDR3: TGTGCCAGCAGGAAACGGACAGGGGATAATACGCAGTATTTT. Residues: CASRKRTGDNTQYF.